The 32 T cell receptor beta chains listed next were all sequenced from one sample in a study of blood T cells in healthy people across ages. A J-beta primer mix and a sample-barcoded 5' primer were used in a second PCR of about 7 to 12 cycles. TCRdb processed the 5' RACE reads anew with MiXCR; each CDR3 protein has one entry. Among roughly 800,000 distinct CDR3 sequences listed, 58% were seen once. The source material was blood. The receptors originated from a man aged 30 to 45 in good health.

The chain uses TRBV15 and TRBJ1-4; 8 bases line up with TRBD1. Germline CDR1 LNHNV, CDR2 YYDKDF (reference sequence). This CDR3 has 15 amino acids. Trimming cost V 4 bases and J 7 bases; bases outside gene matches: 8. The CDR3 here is CATSTYTGGGEKLFF. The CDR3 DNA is TGTGCCACCAGCACCTACACAGGGGGTGGTGAAAAACTGTTTTTT.

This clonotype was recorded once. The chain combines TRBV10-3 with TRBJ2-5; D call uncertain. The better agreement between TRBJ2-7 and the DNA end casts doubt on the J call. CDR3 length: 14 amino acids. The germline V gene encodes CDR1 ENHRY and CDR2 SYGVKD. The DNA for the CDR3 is TGTGCCATCAGTGAGTCTAGGATGACCAACGAGCAGTACTTC. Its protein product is CAISESRMTNEQYF.

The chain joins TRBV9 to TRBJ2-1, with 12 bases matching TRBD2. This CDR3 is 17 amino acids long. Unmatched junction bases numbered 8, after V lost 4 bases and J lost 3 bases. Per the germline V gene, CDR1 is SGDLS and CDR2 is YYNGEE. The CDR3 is CASSSPSGGAFYNEQFF. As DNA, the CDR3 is TGTGCCAGCAGCTCCCCTAGCGGGGGGGCGTTCTACAATGAGCAGTTCTTC.

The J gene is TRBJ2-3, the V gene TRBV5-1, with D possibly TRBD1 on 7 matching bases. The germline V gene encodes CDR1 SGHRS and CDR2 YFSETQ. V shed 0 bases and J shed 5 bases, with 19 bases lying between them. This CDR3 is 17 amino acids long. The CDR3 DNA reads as TGCGCCAGCAGCTTGGCCCCACTAGCAGGGGGTGGAGATACGCAGTATTTT. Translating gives CASSLAPLAGGGDTQYF.

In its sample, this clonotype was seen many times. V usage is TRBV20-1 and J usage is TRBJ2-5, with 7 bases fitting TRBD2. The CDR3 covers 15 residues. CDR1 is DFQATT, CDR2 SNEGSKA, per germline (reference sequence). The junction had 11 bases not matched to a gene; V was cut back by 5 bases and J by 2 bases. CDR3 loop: CSAPRSAGEQETQYF. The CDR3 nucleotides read TGCAGTGCTCCCCGAAGCGCGGGGGAACAAGAGACCCAGTACTTC.

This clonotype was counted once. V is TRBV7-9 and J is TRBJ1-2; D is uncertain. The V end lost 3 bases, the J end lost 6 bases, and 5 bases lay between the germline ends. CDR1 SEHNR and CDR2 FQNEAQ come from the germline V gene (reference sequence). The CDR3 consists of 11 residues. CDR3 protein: CASSLIDGYTF. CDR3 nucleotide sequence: TGTGCCAGCAGCTTGATTGATGGCTACACCTTC.

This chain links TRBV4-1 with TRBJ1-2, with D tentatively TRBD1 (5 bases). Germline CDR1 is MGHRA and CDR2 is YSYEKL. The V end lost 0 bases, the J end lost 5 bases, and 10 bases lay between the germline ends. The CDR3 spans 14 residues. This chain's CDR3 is CASSQERGAYGYTF. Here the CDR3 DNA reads TGCGCCAGCAGCCAAGAAAGGGGCGCGTATGGCTACACCTTC.

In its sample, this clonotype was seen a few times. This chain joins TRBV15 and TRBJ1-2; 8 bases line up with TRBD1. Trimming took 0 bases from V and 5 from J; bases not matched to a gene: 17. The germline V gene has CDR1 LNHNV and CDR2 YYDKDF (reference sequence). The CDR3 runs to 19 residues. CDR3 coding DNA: TGTGCCACCAGCAGAGATCGCGGCGGCAGGGGGCGTTTTGTGTATGGCTACACCTTC. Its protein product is CATSRDRGGRGRFVYGYTF.

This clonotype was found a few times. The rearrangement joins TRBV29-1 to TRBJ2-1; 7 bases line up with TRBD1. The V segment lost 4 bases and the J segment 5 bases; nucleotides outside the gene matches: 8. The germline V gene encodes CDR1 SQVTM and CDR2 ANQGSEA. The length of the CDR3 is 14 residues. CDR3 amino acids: CSVVGTGDHNEQFF. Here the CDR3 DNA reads TGCAGCGTTGTAGGTACAGGGGACCACAATGAGCAGTTCTTC.

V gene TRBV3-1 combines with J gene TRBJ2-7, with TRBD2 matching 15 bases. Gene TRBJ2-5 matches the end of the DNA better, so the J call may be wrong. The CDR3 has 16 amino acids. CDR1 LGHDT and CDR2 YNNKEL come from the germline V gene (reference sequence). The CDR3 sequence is CASSSRTSGREETQYF. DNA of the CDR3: TGTGCCAGCAGCTCCCGGACTAGCGGGAGGGAGGAGACCCAGTACTTC.

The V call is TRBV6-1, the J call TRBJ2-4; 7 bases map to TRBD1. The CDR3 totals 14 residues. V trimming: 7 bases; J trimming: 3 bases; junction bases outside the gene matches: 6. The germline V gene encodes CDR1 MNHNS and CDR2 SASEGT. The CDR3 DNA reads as TGTGCCAGCAACTCCGGGACAGACAAAAACATTCAGTACTTC. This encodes CASNSGTDKNIQYF.

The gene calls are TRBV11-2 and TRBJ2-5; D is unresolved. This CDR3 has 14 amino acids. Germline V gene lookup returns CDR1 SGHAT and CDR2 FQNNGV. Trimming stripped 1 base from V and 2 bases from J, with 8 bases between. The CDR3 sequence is CASSLGWLQETQYF. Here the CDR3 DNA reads TGTGCCAGCAGCTTAGGGTGGTTACAAGAGACCCAGTACTTC.

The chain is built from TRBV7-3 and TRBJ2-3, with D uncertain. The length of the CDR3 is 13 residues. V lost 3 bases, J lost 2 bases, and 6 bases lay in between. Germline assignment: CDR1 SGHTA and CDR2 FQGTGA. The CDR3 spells CASSFPNTDTQYF. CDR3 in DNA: TGTGCCAGCAGCTTTCCGAACACAGATACGCAGTATTTT.

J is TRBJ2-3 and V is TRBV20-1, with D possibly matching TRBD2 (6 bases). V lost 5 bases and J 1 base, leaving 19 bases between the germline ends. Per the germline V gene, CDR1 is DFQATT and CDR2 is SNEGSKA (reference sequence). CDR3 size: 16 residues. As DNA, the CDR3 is TGCAGTGCTTACAAGGACTACTCCCCTGGCACAGATACGCAGTATTTT. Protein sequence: CSAYKDYSPGTDTQYF.

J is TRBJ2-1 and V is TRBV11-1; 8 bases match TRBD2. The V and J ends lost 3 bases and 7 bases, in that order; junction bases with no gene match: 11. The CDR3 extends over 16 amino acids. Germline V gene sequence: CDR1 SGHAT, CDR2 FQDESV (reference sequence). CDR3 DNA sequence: TGTGCCAGCAGCTTGGGGGTGCGGGAGGTAACGAATGAGCAGTTCTTC. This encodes CASSLGVREVTNEQFF.

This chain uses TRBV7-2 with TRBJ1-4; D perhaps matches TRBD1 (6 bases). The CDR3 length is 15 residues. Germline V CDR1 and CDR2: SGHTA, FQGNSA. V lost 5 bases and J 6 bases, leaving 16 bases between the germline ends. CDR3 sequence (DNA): TGTGCCAGCAGCCCTATGACAGGTCGAGATGAAAAACTGTTTTTT. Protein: CASSPMTGRDEKLFF.

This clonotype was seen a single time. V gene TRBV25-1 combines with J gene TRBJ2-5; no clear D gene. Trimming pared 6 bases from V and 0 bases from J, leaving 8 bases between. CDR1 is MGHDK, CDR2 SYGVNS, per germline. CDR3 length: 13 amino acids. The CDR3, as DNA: TGTGCCAGCAGAGACTTTAACCAAGAGACCCAGTACTTC. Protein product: CASRDFNQETQYF.

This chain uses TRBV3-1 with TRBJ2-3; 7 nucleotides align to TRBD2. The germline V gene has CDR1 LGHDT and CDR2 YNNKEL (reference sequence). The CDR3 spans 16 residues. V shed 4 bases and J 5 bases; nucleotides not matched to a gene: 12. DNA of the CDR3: TGTGCCAGCAGCCGCAGCTCGCGGGAGTGGGAAGATACGCAGTATTTT. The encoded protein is CASSRSSREWEDTQYF.

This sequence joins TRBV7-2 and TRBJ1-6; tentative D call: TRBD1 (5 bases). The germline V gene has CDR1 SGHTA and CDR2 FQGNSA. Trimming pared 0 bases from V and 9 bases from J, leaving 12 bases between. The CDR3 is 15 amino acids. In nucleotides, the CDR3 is TGTGCCAGCAGCTTAGCCCCGGGGGTCGTTTCACCCCTCCACTTT. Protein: CASSLAPGVVSPLHF.

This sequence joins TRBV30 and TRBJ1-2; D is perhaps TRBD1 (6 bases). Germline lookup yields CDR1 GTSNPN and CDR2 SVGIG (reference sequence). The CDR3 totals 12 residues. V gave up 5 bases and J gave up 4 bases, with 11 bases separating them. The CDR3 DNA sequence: TGTGCCTGGGGAGGGGGAGGCTATGGCTACACCTTC. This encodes CAWGGGGYGYTF.

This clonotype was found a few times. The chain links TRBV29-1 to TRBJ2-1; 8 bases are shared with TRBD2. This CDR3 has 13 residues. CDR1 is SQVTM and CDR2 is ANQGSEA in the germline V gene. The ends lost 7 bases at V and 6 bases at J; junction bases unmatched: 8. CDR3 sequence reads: CSAGTSGSNEQFF. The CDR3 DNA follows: TGCAGCGCAGGGACTAGTGGTAGCAATGAGCAGTTCTTC.

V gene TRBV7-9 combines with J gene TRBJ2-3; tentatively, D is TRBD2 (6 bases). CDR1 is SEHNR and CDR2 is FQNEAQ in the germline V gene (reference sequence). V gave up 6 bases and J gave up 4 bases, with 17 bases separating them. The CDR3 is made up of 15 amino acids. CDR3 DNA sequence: TGTGCCAGCAGTTGGGGCGCGGCGGGGTCAGATACGCAGTATTTT. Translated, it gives CASSWGAAGSDTQYF.

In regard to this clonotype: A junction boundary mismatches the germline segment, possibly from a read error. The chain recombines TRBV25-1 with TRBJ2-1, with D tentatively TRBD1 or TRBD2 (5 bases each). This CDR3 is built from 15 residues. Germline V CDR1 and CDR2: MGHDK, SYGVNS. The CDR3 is CASSSGAGTYNGQFF. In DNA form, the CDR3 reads TGTGCCAGCAGTTCGGGTGCTGGGACCTACAATGGGCAGTTCTTC.

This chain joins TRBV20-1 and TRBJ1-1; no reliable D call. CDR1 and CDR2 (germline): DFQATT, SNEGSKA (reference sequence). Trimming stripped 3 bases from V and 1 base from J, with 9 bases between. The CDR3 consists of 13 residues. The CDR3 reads CSARVWENTEAFF. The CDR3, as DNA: TGCAGTGCTAGGGTTTGGGAGAACACTGAAGCTTTCTTT.

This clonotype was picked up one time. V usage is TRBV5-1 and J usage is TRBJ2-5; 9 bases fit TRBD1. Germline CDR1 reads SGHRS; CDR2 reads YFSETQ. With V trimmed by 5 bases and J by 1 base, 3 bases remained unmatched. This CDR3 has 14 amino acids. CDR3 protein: CASRMGQGQETQYF. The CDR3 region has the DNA TGCGCCAGCAGGATGGGACAGGGCCAAGAGACCCAGTACTTC.

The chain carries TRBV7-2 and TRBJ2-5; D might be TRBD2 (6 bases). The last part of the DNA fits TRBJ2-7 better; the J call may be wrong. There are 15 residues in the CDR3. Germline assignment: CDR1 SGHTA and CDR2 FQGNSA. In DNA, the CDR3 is TGTGCCAGCAGCCTCATGGGCGGGGCCGACCGCGAGCAGTACTTC. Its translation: CASSLMGGADREQYF.

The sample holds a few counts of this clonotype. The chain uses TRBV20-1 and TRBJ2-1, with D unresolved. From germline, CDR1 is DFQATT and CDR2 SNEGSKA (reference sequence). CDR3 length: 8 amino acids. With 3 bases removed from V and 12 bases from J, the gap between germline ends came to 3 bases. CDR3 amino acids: CSASGQFF. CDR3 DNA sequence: TGCAGTGCTAGTGGGCAGTTCTTC.

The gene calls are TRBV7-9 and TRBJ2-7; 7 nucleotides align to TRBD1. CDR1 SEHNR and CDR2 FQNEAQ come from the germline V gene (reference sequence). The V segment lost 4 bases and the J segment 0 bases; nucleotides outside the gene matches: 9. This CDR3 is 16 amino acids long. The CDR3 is CASSSLGDRVSYEQYF. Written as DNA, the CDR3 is TGTGCCAGCAGCTCGTTGGGAGACAGGGTCTCCTACGAGCAGTACTTC.

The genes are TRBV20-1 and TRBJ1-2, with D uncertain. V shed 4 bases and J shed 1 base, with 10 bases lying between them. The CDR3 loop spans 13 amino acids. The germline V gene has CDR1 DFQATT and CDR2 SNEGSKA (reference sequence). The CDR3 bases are TGCAGTGCTATTAAGGACGGTAACTATGGCTACACCTTC. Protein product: CSAIKDGNYGYTF.

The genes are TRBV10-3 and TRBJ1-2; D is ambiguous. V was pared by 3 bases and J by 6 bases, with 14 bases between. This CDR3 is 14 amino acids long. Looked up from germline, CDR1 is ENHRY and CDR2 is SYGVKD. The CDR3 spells CAISDIGKSDGYTF. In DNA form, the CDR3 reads TGTGCCATCAGTGACATCGGGAAGTCGGATGGCTACACCTTC.

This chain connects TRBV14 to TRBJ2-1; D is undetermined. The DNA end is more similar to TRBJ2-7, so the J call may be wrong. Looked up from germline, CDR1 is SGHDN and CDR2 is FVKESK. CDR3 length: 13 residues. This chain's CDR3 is CASSQFSRNEQYF. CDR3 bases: TGTGCCAGCAGCCAATTCTCGAGGAATGAGCAGTACTTC.

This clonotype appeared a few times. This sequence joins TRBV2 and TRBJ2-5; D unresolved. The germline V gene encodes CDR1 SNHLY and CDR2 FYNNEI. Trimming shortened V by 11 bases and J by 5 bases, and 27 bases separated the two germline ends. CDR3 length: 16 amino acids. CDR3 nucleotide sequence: TGTGCCGTCGCCACGGGCGGAACTTCCCTTCGGGAGACCCAGTACTTC. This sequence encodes CAVATGGTSLRETQYF. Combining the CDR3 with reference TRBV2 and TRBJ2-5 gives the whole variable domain EPEVTQTPSHQVTQMGQEVILRCVPISNHLYFYWYRQILGQKVEFLVSFYNNEISEKSEIFDDQFSVERPDGSNFTLKIRSTKLEDSAMYFCAVATGGTSLRETQYFGPGTRLLVL.